These 27 T cell receptor beta chains originate from one sample sequenced in a study of blood T cell repertoires in COVID-19. Assay used: immunoSEQ multiplex PCR; TCRdb lists only in-frame clones, some missing. The sample consists of approximately 120,000 clones, 70% to 90% of them appearing once. Sample: peripheral blood. The receptor source for this set is a woman aged 50 to 60 with acute or convalescent COVID-19.

CDR3 protein: CASSRDMPYEQYF. CDR3 DNA: TGTGCCAGTTCACGGGACATGCCCTACGAGCAGTACTTC. The chain combines TRBV19 with TRBJ2-7; tentatively, D is TRBD1 (6 bases). V was pared by 8 bases and J by 2 bases, with 13 bases between. CDR3 size: 13 residues. The germline V gene has CDR1 LNHDA and CDR2 SQIVND (reference sequence).

The V and J genes are TRBV28 and TRBJ1-2; tentative D call: TRBD1 (6 bases). From germline, CDR1 is MDHEN and CDR2 SYDVKM. The CDR3 contains 14 residues. V lost 8 bases, J lost 5 bases, and 18 bases lay in between. Written as DNA, the CDR3 is TGTGCCAGCGCCCCCTGGGGGCTGCAGTATGGCTACACCTTC. It yields the protein CASAPWGLQYGYTF.

The CDR3 DNA reads TGCGCCAGCAGCGACGGACTAGCCTACGAGCAGTACTTC. Translation gives CASSDGLAYEQYF. The rearrangement uses TRBV5-1 and TRBJ2-7, with 7 nucleotides matching TRBD2. Germline V gene sequence: CDR1 SGHRS, CDR2 YFSETQ. The CDR3 sequence is 13 residues long. The ends lost 4 bases at V and 2 bases at J; junction bases unmatched: 3.

The chain links TRBV3-1 (or the pseudogene TRBV3-2) to TRBJ1-2, with 8 bases aligning to TRBD1. V lost 3 bases and J lost 7; bases outside the gene matches: 4. This CDR3 has 13 amino acids. In germline, CDR1 is LGHDT, CDR2 YNNKEL (reference sequence). CDR3 sequence: CASSHPGGGGYTF. The CDR3 DNA is TGTGCCAGCAGCCATCCAGGGGGCGGTGGCTACACCTTC.

The V and J genes are TRBV9 and TRBJ1-2; 8 bases align to TRBD1. Trimming removed 2 bases from V and 2 bases from J; junction bases left unmatched: 2. The CDR3 contains 14 residues. In germline, CDR1 is SGDLS, CDR2 YYNGEE. CDR3 DNA sequence: TGTGCCAGCAGCGTCGACAGGGGAAACTATGGCTACACCTTC. Translation gives CASSVDRGNYGYTF.

The rearrangement links TRBV7-9 to TRBJ1-2; no definite D call. In germline, CDR1 is SEHNR, CDR2 FQNEAQ (reference sequence). Trimming removed 5 bases at V and 4 bases at J, with 17 bases between. The CDR3 contains 15 residues. CDR3 bases: TGTGCCAGCAGCCTCAACCCCGTTGACTCCTATGGCTACACCTTC. This sequence encodes CASSLNPVDSYGYTF.

The chain carries TRBV4-2 and TRBJ2-2; 7 bases align to TRBD2. Germline trimming cut 4 bases from V and 5 bases from J; bases unmatched to any gene: 4. Germline V gene lookup returns CDR1 LGHNA and CDR2 YNFKEQ. This CDR3 comprises 14 residues. CDR3 nucleotide sequence: TGTGCCAGCAGCCGGGGGGGAGAAACCGGGGAGCTGTTTTTT. Encoded protein: CASSRGGETGELFF.

This clone was recorded once. The CDR3 DNA sequence: TGTGCCTGGAGTTATGGGCCGAGTAATGAAAAACTGTTTTTT. It codes for CAWSYGPSNEKLFF. This chain joins TRBV30 and TRBJ1-4, with unresolved D. Trimming pared 2 bases from V and 4 bases from J, leaving 11 bases between. Germline lookup yields CDR1 GTSNPN and CDR2 SVGIG (reference sequence). This CDR3 is 14 amino acids long.

The chain joins TRBV30 to TRBJ1-1; D not certain. With 2 bases removed from V and 1 base from J, the gap between germline ends came to 17 bases. The CDR3 sequence is 16 residues long. The V gene's germline CDR1 is GTSNPN and CDR2 SVGIG (reference sequence). The chain's CDR3 is CAWSPPEVIGNTEAFF. CDR3 in DNA: TGTGCCTGGAGTCCCCCAGAGGTTATAGGGAACACTGAAGCTTTCTTT.

The rearrangement uses TRBV4-1 and TRBJ1-2; D remains ambiguous. Looked up from germline, CDR1 is MGHRA and CDR2 is YSYEKL. Trimming removed 0 bases at V and 9 bases at J, with 11 bases between. The CDR3 is 13 amino acids. CDR3 loop: CASSQDGLPRYTF. CDR3 in DNA: TGCGCCAGCAGCCAAGATGGGCTGCCTCGCTACACCTTC.

The rearrangement links TRBV6-6 to TRBJ1-1; D perhaps matches TRBD1 (5 bases). The CDR3 is 13 residues long. The V end lost 7 bases, the J end lost 1 base, and 10 bases lay between the germline ends. Germline CDR1 MNHNY, CDR2 SVGAGI (reference sequence). The CDR3 DNA reads as TGTGCCAGCACCTTAAGGGGGAACACTGAAGCTTTCTTT. This codes for CASTLRGNTEAFF.

V is TRBV24-1 and J is TRBJ1-5; TRBD1 might be the D (5 bases). Germline-derived CDR1 and CDR2 are KGHDR and SFDVKD. The CDR3 is 13 residues long. Between the trimmed V and J ends, which lost 4 bases and 5 bases, there was a span of 8 bases. The CDR3 DNA reads as TGTGCCACCAGTGACCAGGGCTATCAGCCCCAGCATTTT. Encoded protein: CATSDQGYQPQHF.

This clone was detected only once. The CDR3 bases are TGTGCCACCAGCAACTTGGGCAGGCGAAATCAGCCCCAGCATTTT. This translates into CATSNLGRRNQPQHF. This chain links TRBV15 with TRBJ1-5; D uncertain. The V gene's germline CDR1 is LNHNV and CDR2 YYDKDF (reference sequence). V lost 4 bases, J lost 4 bases, and 14 bases lay in between. There are 15 residues in the CDR3.

This chain links TRBV25-1 with TRBJ1-6; 7 nucleotides agree with TRBD1. Germline V gene lookup returns CDR1 MGHDK and CDR2 SYGVNS. The J segment lost 6 bases and the V segment lost 3 bases, leaving 8 bases of the junction unmatched. The CDR3 spans 16 residues. The CDR3 sequence: CASSDLGQEVNSPLHF. The CDR3 nucleotides are TGTGCCAGCAGTGACCTAGGACAGGAAGTTAATTCACCCCTCCACTTT.

This clone was recorded a few times. The chain carries TRBV18 and TRBJ2-5; D is perhaps TRBD2 (5 bases). The CDR3 runs to 13 residues. V lost 3 bases and J 5 bases, leaving 10 bases between the germline ends. Germline CDR1 KGHSH, CDR2 LQKENI. As DNA, the CDR3 is TGTGCCAGCTCACCGACTACTGGGGAGACCCAGTACTTC. Its translation is CASSPTTGETQYF. The entire variable domain, with the rest obtained from reference TRBV18 and TRBJ2-5, is as follows: NAGVMQNPRHLVRRRGQEARLRCSPMKGHSHVYWYRQLPEEGLKFMVYLQKENIIDESGMPKERFSAEFPKEGPSILRIQQVVRGDSAAYFCASSPTTGETQYFGPGTRLLVL.

The rearrangement joins TRBV19 to TRBJ2-5; D may be TRBD1 (5 bases). The CDR3 extends over 15 amino acids. The V gene's germline CDR1 is LNHDA and CDR2 SQIVND (reference sequence). Deletions cut 6 bases from V and 0 bases from J, with 14 bases between. The CDR3 loop is CASSPRQRYQETQYF. The CDR3 DNA follows: TGTGCCAGTAGCCCCAGACAGCGATACCAAGAGACCCAGTACTTC.

The gene calls are TRBV5-1 and TRBJ1-4; 9 positions agree with TRBD1. The junction had 14 bases not matched to a gene; V was cut back by 4 bases and J by 7 bases. Per the germline V gene, CDR1 is SGHRS and CDR2 is YFSETQ. The CDR3 covers 17 residues. The CDR3 here is CASSPGTGMIRGEKLFF. CDR3 nucleotide sequence: TGCGCCAGCAGCCCAGGGACAGGGATGATCCGGGGTGAAAAACTGTTTTTT.

This chain connects TRBV19 to TRBJ1-5, with 9 bases lining up with TRBD1. CDR3 size: 17 residues. Per the germline V gene, CDR1 is LNHDA and CDR2 is SQIVND (reference sequence). Trimming at V came to 3 bases and at J to 1 base, leaving 7 bases not matched to a gene. CDR3 bases: TGTGCCAGTAGTATGGGACAGGGCTTCTTGAGCAATCAGCCCCAGCATTTT. Its translation: CASSMGQGFLSNQPQHF.

The CDR3 spells CASSPGTGGLSYEQYF. CDR3 DNA sequence: TGTGCCAGCAGTCCCGGGACAGGGGGGCTTTCCTACGAGCAGTACTTC. The rearrangement links TRBV2 to TRBJ2-7, with 11 bases aligning to TRBD1. Germline V lookup: CDR1 SNHLY, CDR2 FYNNEI. CDR3 length: 16 residues. J lost 1 base, V lost 5 bases, and 7 bases had no gene match.

This chain joins TRBV12-3 or TRBV12-4 and TRBJ2-1; 8 positions agree with TRBD2. Trimming at V came to 3 bases and at J to 7 bases, leaving 2 bases not matched to a gene. The CDR3 has 13 residues. The CDR3, as DNA: TGTGCCAGCAGTTTTGCGGGAGGAAATGAGCAGTTCTTC. This encodes CASSFAGGNEQFF.

This clone was seen more than once but under ten times. This chain connects TRBV4-2 to TRBJ1-2; D might be TRBD1 (5 bases). Germline assignment: CDR1 LGHNA and CDR2 YNFKEQ. V was cut by 3 bases and J by 0 bases, with 11 bases left in between. The CDR3 covers 15 residues. CDR3 DNA: TGTGCCAGCAGCCAGGACACCTCAGCTAACTATGGCTACACCTTC. This translates into CASSQDTSANYGYTF.

This chain joins TRBV11-3 and TRBJ2-3, with 7 bases identical to TRBD2. The CDR3 covers 13 residues. Trimming removed 5 bases from V and 5 bases from J; junction bases left unmatched: 4. Germline CDR1 and CDR2: SGHNT and YENEEA. CDR3 nucleotides: TGTGCCAGCAGCCCCGAGCGGGAAGATACGCAGTATTTT. This codes for CASSPEREDTQYF.

The rearrangement links TRBV7-8 to TRBJ2-5; D is possibly TRBD2 (5 bases). V was shortened by 2 bases and J by 5 bases, with 15 bases between the two germline ends. The CDR3 is 15 amino acids. Germline-derived CDR1 and CDR2 are SGHVS and FQNEAQ. The CDR3 DNA follows: TGTGCCAGCAGCTTACGGCGGGCCGCCCCGGAGACCCAGTACTTC. Residues: CASSLRRAAPETQYF.

The rearrangement uses TRBV4-1 and TRBJ2-6, with D maybe TRBD1 (6 bases). V lost 4 bases and J 3 bases, leaving 10 bases between the germline ends. Germline CDR1 is MGHRA and CDR2 is YSYEKL. The CDR3 is made up of 15 amino acids. The CDR3 DNA sequence: TGCGCCAGCAGCCCCAGGGGTAGTGGGGCCAACGTCCTGACTTTC. Its protein is CASSPRGSGANVLTF.

CDR3 in amino acids: CASSQRALAGVTDTQYF. The CDR3 DNA is TGTGCCAGCAGCCAAAGGGCGCTAGCGGGGGTCACAGATACGCAGTATTTT. V gene TRBV3-1 (or the pseudogene TRBV3-2) combines with J gene TRBJ2-3; the match to TRBD2 covers 10 bases. Germline CDR1 is LGHDT and CDR2 is YNNKEL (reference sequence). The CDR3 length is 17 residues. V dropped 2 bases and J dropped 2; count of bases not matched to a gene: 7.

The rearrangement links TRBV19 to TRBJ2-1; 9 bases line up with TRBD2. J was trimmed by 12 bases and V by 3 bases; bases with no gene match: 12. The CDR3 consists of 15 residues. Germline V gene data show CDR1 as LNHDA and CDR2 as SQIVND (reference sequence). The CDR3 loop is CASSMTGVAGAGQFF. The CDR3 DNA is TGTGCCAGTAGTATGACGGGGGTAGCGGGAGCCGGGCAGTTCTTC. The variable domain in full, completed from reference TRBV19 and TRBJ2-1, reads DGGITQSPKYLFRKEGQNVTLSCEQNLNHDAMYWYRQDPGQGLRLIYYSQIVNDFQKGDIAEGYSVSREKKESFPLTVTSAQKNPTAFYLCASSMTGVAGAGQFFGPGTRLTVL.

The chain is built from TRBV11-3 and TRBJ1-1; 7 nucleotides agree with TRBD1. The CDR3 loop spans 13 amino acids. The germline CDR1 and CDR2 sequences are SGHNT and YENEEA. The V segment lost 4 bases and the J segment 3 bases; nucleotides outside the gene matches: 2. CDR3 residues: CASSYTGDTEAFF. Here the CDR3 DNA reads TGTGCCAGCAGCTACACAGGGGACACTGAAGCTTTCTTT.